The 9 T cell receptor beta chains reported below all come from one sample, sequenced in a study of radiation and T cells in renal cell carcinoma. Some clones are missing from TCRdb's copy, which holds only in-frame ones; the method was immunoSEQ multiplex PCR. Of 100,000 to 150,000 clones listed, roughly four fifths are singletons. Time point meaning: blood 2 weeks post-SBRT. Regarding treatment: 15 Gy SBRT to primary tumor, nephrectomy 4 weeks later. This sample comprised blood, obtained from a patient whose treatment included radiotherapy and nephrectomy. Receptor source: a man aged 45-60 years with renal cell carcinoma.

This clone was seen once. The chain carries TRBV18 and TRBJ2-1; TRBD2 agrees at 7 bases. The CDR3 extends over 15 amino acids. V trimming: 2 bases; J trimming: 9 bases; junction bases outside the gene matches: 10. CDR1 and CDR2 (germline): KGHSH, LQKENI. This CDR3 reads CASSPVSSGVGEQFF. CDR3 nucleotides: TGTGCCAGCTCACCAGTATCTAGCGGCGTAGGTGAGCAGTTCTTC.

The rearrangement uses TRBV18 and TRBJ1-1; a possible D gene is TRBD1 (5 bases). In germline, CDR1 is KGHSH, CDR2 LQKENI. The CDR3 length is 16 residues. V lost 3 bases and J 0 bases, leaving 14 bases between the germline ends. CDR3 DNA: TGTGCCAGCTCACCCAATTTACAAGGGGTGAACACTGAAGCTTTCTTT. Residues: CASSPNLQGVNTEAFF.

The count of this clone is one. This sequence joins TRBV6-1 and TRBJ1-2; D gene uncertain. The CDR3 loop spans 13 amino acids. V was clipped by 5 bases and J by 4 bases, with 11 bases between them. The V gene's germline CDR1 is MNHNS and CDR2 SASEGT. CDR3 in DNA: TGTGCCAGCAGTCCCAGGTGGGGCTATGGCTACACCTTC. Residues: CASSPRWGYGYTF.

The CDR3 DNA sequence: TGTGCCAGCTCACTGGGGACAGGTCATGATGGCTACACCTTC. It encodes CASSLGTGHDGYTF. V gene TRBV18 combines with J gene TRBJ1-2; TRBD1 aligns across 8 bases. The germline CDR1 and CDR2 sequences are KGHSH and LQKENI. With V trimmed by 4 bases and J by 6 bases, 7 bases remained unmatched. The length of the CDR3 is 14 residues.

This clone has only one observation. The V and J genes are TRBV28 and TRBJ1-5; no clear D. Trimming pared 5 bases from V and 9 bases from J, leaving 20 bases between. The germline V gene has CDR1 MDHEN and CDR2 SYDVKM. The CDR3 has 15 residues. Here the CDR3 DNA reads TGTGCCAGCAGTACCCGGGCCACCCGGGTCGGGCCCCAGCATTTT. Residues: CASSTRATRVGPQHF.

This clone occurred once. The rearrangement uses TRBV18 and TRBJ1-3; possibly TRBD1 for D (6 bases). Trimming left V 6 bases short and J 8 bases short, with 20 bases between. Germline lookup yields CDR1 KGHSH and CDR2 LQKENI. This CDR3 comprises 15 residues. Written as DNA, the CDR3 is TGTGCCAGCTCGGAAAGCAGGGGCGAGGGGGACACCATATATTTT. It encodes CASSESRGEGDTIYF.

The chain carries TRBV5-4 and TRBJ2-1; D is undetermined. CDR3 length equals 13 residues. Trimming stripped 3 bases from V and 9 bases from J, with 13 bases between. Germline-derived CDR1 and CDR2 are SGHNT and YYREEE (reference sequence). CDR3 region: CASSSDWNPEQFF. As DNA, the CDR3 is TGTGCCAGCAGCTCCGATTGGAATCCTGAGCAGTTCTTC.

The chain couples TRBV19 to TRBJ1-1; D unclear. The germline CDR1 and CDR2 sequences are LNHDA and SQIVND (reference sequence). CDR3 length: 13 amino acids. V was cut by 3 bases and J by 1 base, with 6 bases left in between. CDR3 amino acids: CASSIRENTEAFF. CDR3 nucleotide sequence: TGTGCCAGTAGTATCCGCGAGAACACTGAAGCTTTCTTT. The entire variable domain, with the rest obtained from reference TRBV19 and TRBJ1-1, is as follows: DGGITQSPKYLFRKEGQNVTLSCEQNLNHDAMYWYRQDPGQGLRLIYYSQIVNDFQKGDIAEGYSVSREKKESFPLTVTSAQKNPTAFYLCASSIRENTEAFFGQGTRLTVV.

The chain couples TRBV6-6 to TRBJ1-3; D remains unclear. Trimming pared 7 bases from V and 5 bases from J, leaving 18 bases between. This CDR3 is built from 15 residues. Germline V lookup: CDR1 MNHNY, CDR2 SVGAGI (reference sequence). As DNA, the CDR3 is TGTGCCAGCACCAGAATCCAGACGGCCAGAAACACCATATATTTT. The encoded protein is CASTRIQTARNTIYF.